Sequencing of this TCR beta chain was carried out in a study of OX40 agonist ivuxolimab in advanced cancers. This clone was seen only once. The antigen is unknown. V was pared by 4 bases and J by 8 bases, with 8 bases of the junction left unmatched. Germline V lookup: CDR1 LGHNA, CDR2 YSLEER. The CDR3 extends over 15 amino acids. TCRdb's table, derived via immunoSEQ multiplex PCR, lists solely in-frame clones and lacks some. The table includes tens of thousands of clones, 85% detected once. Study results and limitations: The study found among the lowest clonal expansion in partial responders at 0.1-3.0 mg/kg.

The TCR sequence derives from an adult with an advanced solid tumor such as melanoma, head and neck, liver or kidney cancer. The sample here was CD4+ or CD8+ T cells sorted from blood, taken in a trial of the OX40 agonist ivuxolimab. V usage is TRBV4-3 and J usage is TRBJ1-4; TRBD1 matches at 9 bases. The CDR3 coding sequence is TGCGCCAGCAGCCCCGGAACAGGGGGCGACGAAAAACTGTTTTTT. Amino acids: CASSPGTGGDEKLFF.